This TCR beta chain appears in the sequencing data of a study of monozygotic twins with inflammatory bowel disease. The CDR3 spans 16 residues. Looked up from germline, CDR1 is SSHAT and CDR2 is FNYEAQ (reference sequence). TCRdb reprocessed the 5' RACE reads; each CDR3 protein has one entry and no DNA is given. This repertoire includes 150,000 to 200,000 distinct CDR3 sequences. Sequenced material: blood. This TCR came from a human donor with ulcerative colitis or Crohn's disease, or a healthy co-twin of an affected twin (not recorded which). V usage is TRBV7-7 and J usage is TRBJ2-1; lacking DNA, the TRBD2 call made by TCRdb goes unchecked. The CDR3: CASSFGGLAGVNEQFF.